This passage covers 29 T cell receptor beta chains from one sample sequenced in a study of cytomegalovirus exposure and HLA in healthy donors. Use of 60 Vbeta and 13 Jbeta primers characterized the PCR. Libraries were prepared by immunoSEQ multiplex PCR; TCRdb keeps only in-frame clonotypes and omits some of them. The ten most abundant clones cover around 9% of a sample with about 55,000 clones. The sequencing input was PBMCs. These receptors all come from a man aged 50 to 59 in good health and CMV-seropositive.

A note on this clone: One junction end disagrees with the germline gene, perhaps due to a read error. This rearrangement joins TRBV18 to TRBJ2-5; no firm D call. The germline gives CDR1 KGHSH, CDR2 LQKENI. This CDR3 has 11 residues. The CDR3 DNA is TGTGCCAGCTCACCGGTAGAGAACCAGTACTTC. Protein: CASSPVENQYF.

The rearrangement joins TRBV9 to TRBJ1-3; D not resolved. Germline V gives CDR1 SGDLS, CDR2 YYNGEE. CDR3 length: 14 amino acids. V gave up 3 bases and J gave up 0 bases, with 7 bases separating them. CDR3 sequence (DNA): TGTGCCAGCAGCGATTATAACTCTGGAAACACCATATATTTT. It is translated as CASSDYNSGNTIYF.

The CDR3 here is CASRRPGSNEQYF. The CDR3 DNA is TGTGCCAGCAGGCGGCCGGGGTCTAACGAGCAGTACTTC. V and J are TRBV6-5 and TRBJ2-7; D possibly corresponds to TRBD2 (5 bases). Germline V gives CDR1 MNHEY, CDR2 SVGAGI. There are 13 residues in the CDR3. V lost 6 bases, J lost 5 bases, and 14 bases lay in between.

This chain links TRBV28 with TRBJ2-7; D is perhaps TRBD1 (5 bases). From germline, CDR1 is MDHEN and CDR2 SYDVKM. Trimming took off 7 bases at V and 2 bases at J, with 9 bases between the two ends. The CDR3 length is 12 residues. CDR3 region: CASTPGPYEQYF. The CDR3 nucleotides are TGTGCCAGCACGCCAGGGCCCTACGAGCAGTACTTC.

This chain connects TRBV11-2 to TRBJ2-7, with TRBD1 identical over 10 bases. The CDR3 length is 14 residues. The trim removed 5 bases at V and 2 bases at J, leaving 3 bases unmatched. Germline V gene sequence: CDR1 SGHAT, CDR2 FQNNGV. The CDR3 sequence: CASSTGTGAYEQYF. CDR3 DNA: TGTGCCAGCAGCACCGGGACAGGGGCCTACGAGCAGTACTTC. Complete variable domain (other parts from reference TRBV11-2 and TRBJ2-7): EAGVAQSPRYKIIEKRQSVAFWCNPISGHATLYWYQQILGQGPKLLIQFQNNGVVDDSQLPKDRFSAERLKGVDSTLKIQPAKLEDSAVYLCASSTGTGAYEQYFGPGTRLTVT.

The rearrangement links TRBV28 to TRBJ1-5, with a weak D call TRBD1 (6 bases). V dropped 6 bases and J dropped 0 bases, with 12 bases sitting between them. The CDR3 extends over 15 amino acids. The germline V gene has CDR1 MDHEN and CDR2 SYDVKM. The CDR3 reads CASSSGQHSNQPQHF. The CDR3 nucleotides read TGTGCCAGCAGCTCAGGACAGCATAGCAATCAGCCCCAGCATTTT.

The V and J genes are TRBV9 and TRBJ2-2, with TRBD2 matching 10 bases. CDR1 and CDR2 from the germline V gene are SGDLS and YYNGEE. V trimming: 0 bases; J trimming: 2 bases; junction bases outside the gene matches: 1. The CDR3 is made up of 16 amino acids. CDR3: CASSVGTSGNTGELFF. The CDR3 DNA reads as TGTGCCAGCAGCGTAGGGACTAGCGGAAACACCGGGGAGCTGTTTTTT.

The V gene is TRBV14, the J gene TRBJ2-1; TRBD1 agrees at 7 bases. This CDR3 region has 16 residues. Trimming removed 1 base from V and 4 bases from J; junction bases left unmatched: 7. The V gene's germline CDR1 is SGHDN and CDR2 FVKESK. CDR3 protein: CASSQVPQGFYNEQFF. The CDR3 DNA follows: TGTGCCAGCAGCCAAGTACCACAGGGGTTTTACAATGAGCAGTTCTTC.

CDR3 nucleotides: TGTGCCAGCAGTTTGATCCTGACTAGCGGATACTACGAGCAGTACTTC. Protein: CASSLILTSGYYEQYF. The chain recombines TRBV28 with TRBJ2-7, with 9 nucleotides matching TRBD2. The CDR3 contains 16 residues. Germline V CDR1 and CDR2: MDHEN, SYDVKM. V was clipped by 3 bases and J by 3 bases; unmatched bases: 9.

The chain combines TRBV29-1 with TRBJ2-5; TRBD1 is a possible D gene (5 bases). Germline V gene sequence: CDR1 SQVTM, CDR2 ANQGSEA. V lost 6 bases and J 5 bases, leaving 13 bases between the germline ends. The CDR3 consists of 12 residues. CDR3 protein: CSVFAGYETQYF. The CDR3, as DNA: TGCAGCGTCTTTGCAGGGTACGAGACCCAGTACTTC.

The chain recombines TRBV27 with TRBJ2-5, with 12 bases matching TRBD2. Germline CDR1 is MNHEY and CDR2 is SMNVEV (reference sequence). V was clipped by 5 bases and J by 4 bases; unmatched bases: 11. This CDR3 has 17 amino acids. The CDR3 loop reads CASSPFSGTSGLETQYF. The CDR3 region has the DNA TGTGCCAGCAGTCCCTTCTCCGGGACTAGCGGGTTAGAGACCCAGTACTTC.

The rearrangement joins TRBV7-2 to TRBJ1-6, with D possibly TRBD1 on 5 matching bases. Germline V gives CDR1 SGHTA, CDR2 FQGNSA. V lost 1 base, J lost 4 bases, and 11 bases lay in between. This CDR3 contains 16 residues. This CDR3 is CASSLVSGPYNSPLHF. In DNA form, the CDR3 reads TGTGCCAGCAGCTTAGTCTCAGGGCCGTATAATTCACCCCTCCACTTT.

The V call is TRBV4-2, the J call TRBJ2-7, with 7 bases matching TRBD2. The CDR3 runs to 14 residues. Germline V gives CDR1 LGHNA, CDR2 YNFKEQ. V lost 0 bases to trimming and J lost 3 bases; unmatched junction nucleotides: 2. The CDR3 spells CASSQEGGIYEQYF. The CDR3 coding sequence is TGTGCCAGCAGCCAAGAGGGGGGGATCTACGAGCAGTACTTC.

A word on this clone: Mismatch with germline at one junction end may stem from a read error. The CDR3 reads CASSVAGGNTDTQYF. The CDR3 region has the DNA TGTGCCAGCAGCGTAGCGGGGGGGAACACAGATACGCAGTATTTT. The chain couples TRBV7-6 to TRBJ2-3; 11 positions agree with TRBD2. Germline V lookup: CDR1 SGHVS, CDR2 FNYEAQ. CDR3 size: 15 residues. The full variable domain, completed using reference TRBV7-6 and TRBJ2-3, is GAGVSQSPRYKVTKRGQDVALRCDPISGHVSLYWYRQALGQGPEFLTYFNYEAQQDKSGLPNDRFSAERPEGSISTLTIQRTEQRDSAMYRCASSVAGGNTDTQYFGPGTRLTVL.

J is TRBJ2-7 and V is TRBV29-1, with 7 bases lining up with TRBD2. Germline-derived CDR1 and CDR2 are SQVTM and ANQGSEA. Losses at the gene ends were 4 bases for V and 9 bases for J; bases not matched to a gene: 12. The CDR3 has 13 residues. The chain's CDR3 is CSVGSRGKSLQYF. The CDR3 DNA reads as TGCAGCGTTGGGTCGCGGGGGAAGTCATTGCAGTACTTC.

The V and J genes are TRBV4-2 and TRBJ2-7; D uncertain. V was trimmed by 0 bases and J by 6 bases, leaving 15 bases between them. Per germline, CDR1 LGHNA and CDR2 YNFKEQ. The CDR3 is 15 amino acids. CDR3 nucleotide sequence: TGTGCCAGCAGCCAAGATATATCCTACGCGAGCGAGCAGTACTTC. This gives the protein CASSQDISYASEQYF.

The chain couples TRBV20-1 to TRBJ2-5; D not certain. Judging by the DNA end, TRBJ2-7 fits better; the J call may be wrong. Germline assignment: CDR1 DFQATT and CDR2 SNEGSKA (reference sequence). This CDR3 comprises 11 residues. The CDR3 DNA follows: TGCAGTGCTAGCCCCGCACCCGAGCAGTACTTC. Translation: CSASPAPEQYF.

Written as DNA, the CDR3 is TGTGCCAGCTCACCACCGGACTCGAGCGGGAAGGAGCAGTTCTTC. Its protein product is CASSPPDSSGKEQFF. The V gene is TRBV18, the J gene TRBJ2-1; 7 bases fit TRBD2. J was trimmed by 10 bases and V by 0 bases; bases with no gene match: 9. This CDR3 is 15 amino acids long. Germline V gene data show CDR1 as KGHSH and CDR2 as LQKENI.

This rearrangement joins TRBV19 to TRBJ1-2, with 10 bases lining up with TRBD1. Trimming cost V 6 bases and J 8 bases; bases outside gene matches: 6. CDR1 is LNHDA, CDR2 SQIVND, per germline (reference sequence). The CDR3 covers 13 residues. The chain's CDR3 is CASRQTGGEGYTF. CDR3 nucleotide sequence: TGTGCCAGTAGACAGACAGGGGGCGAAGGCTACACCTTC. Using reference TRBV19 and TRBJ1-2 for the parts outside the CDR3, the full variable domain is DGGITQSPKYLFRKEGQNVTLSCEQNLNHDAMYWYRQDPGQGLRLIYYSQIVNDFQKGDIAEGYSVSREKKESFPLTVTSAQKNPTAFYLCASRQTGGEGYTFGSGTRLTVV.

The rearrangement links TRBV14 to TRBJ1-2; D possibly corresponds to TRBD1 (6 bases). This CDR3 comprises 16 residues. Germline V gene sequence: CDR1 SGHDN, CDR2 FVKESK. V was pared by 1 base and J by 0 bases, with 12 bases between. CDR3 sequence reads: CASSQGQGPSNYGYTF. The CDR3 DNA sequence: TGTGCCAGCAGCCAAGGGCAGGGGCCTTCTAACTATGGCTACACCTTC.

This rearrangement joins TRBV4-3 to TRBJ2-4; TRBD1 aligns across 7 bases. Germline V gene data show CDR1 as LGHNA and CDR2 as YSLEER. The CDR3 loop spans 15 amino acids. With V trimmed by 3 bases and J by 1 base, 3 bases remained unmatched. In DNA, the CDR3 is TGCGCCAGCAGCCAGCTACAGGGGGCCAAAAACATTCAGTACTTC. Amino acids: CASSQLQGAKNIQYF.

V is TRBV6-1 and J is TRBJ2-5; 7 bases fit TRBD1. The last part of the DNA fits TRBJ2-7 better; the J call may be wrong. Germline-derived CDR1 and CDR2 are MNHNS and SASEGT. The length of the CDR3 is 12 residues. As DNA, the CDR3 is TGTGCCGCCCGGGACAGCTCCTACGAGCAGTACTTC. It is translated as CAARDSSYEQYF.

The rearrangement uses TRBV20-1 and TRBJ2-3, with D perhaps matching TRBD1 (6 bases). The CDR3 has 11 amino acids. Germline CDR1 is DFQATT and CDR2 is SNEGSKA (reference sequence). The V gene lost 6 bases and the J gene lost 10 bases, with 14 bases spanning the gap. This chain's CDR3 is CSAPVGAPQYF. CDR3 nucleotides: TGCAGTGCGCCTGTGGGGGCCCCGCAGTATTTT.

This chain connects TRBV5-1 to TRBJ1-3; 7 bases agree with TRBD1. This CDR3 is built from 16 residues. The germline V gene encodes CDR1 SGHRS and CDR2 YFSETQ. The trim removed 0 bases at V and 0 bases at J, leaving 3 bases unmatched. CDR3 nucleotides: TGCGCCAGCAGCTTGGAGGGACAGAGCTCTGGAAACACCATATATTTT. As protein: CASSLEGQSSGNTIYF.

V gene TRBV4-3 combines with J gene TRBJ2-3; 8 positions agree with TRBD2. Unmatched junction bases numbered 11, after V lost 4 bases and J lost 2 bases. From germline, CDR1 is LGHNA and CDR2 YSLEER. This CDR3 has 17 residues. The DNA for the CDR3 is TGCGCCAGCAGCCCCTCGGGGGGGTCGACTCTCACAGATACGCAGTATTTT. Its protein product is CASSPSGGSTLTDTQYF.

The V call is TRBV10-1, the J call TRBJ1-3, with D maybe TRBD1 (5 bases). Germline V CDR1 and CDR2: WNHNN, SYGVQD (reference sequence). This CDR3 region has 15 residues. Trimming took 8 bases from V and 0 from J, leaving 14 bases between them. Written as DNA, the CDR3 is TGCGCCAGCCACTTTGACAGTCTCTCTGGAAACACCATATATTTT. This translates into CASHFDSLSGNTIYF.

The chain joins TRBV4-3 to TRBJ2-1; TRBD2 matches at 10 bases. V dropped 3 bases and J dropped 5; count of bases not matched to a gene: 13. This CDR3 region has 18 residues. Germline assignment: CDR1 LGHNA and CDR2 YSLEER. CDR3 amino acids: CASSHDQRSGGADNEQFF. The CDR3, as DNA: TGCGCCAGCAGCCATGACCAGCGAAGCGGGGGGGCCGACAATGAGCAGTTCTTC.

V and J are TRBV5-1 and TRBJ1-6; weak D call: TRBD1 (5 bases). Germline CDR1 is SGHRS and CDR2 is YFSETQ. This CDR3 is 14 amino acids long. Deletions cut 4 bases from V and 10 bases from J, with 15 bases between. The CDR3 region is CASSPPTGGSPLHF. In DNA form, the CDR3 reads TGCGCCAGCAGCCCCCCTACTGGGGGGTCACCCCTCCACTTT.

The chain employs TRBV30 and TRBJ1-2, with unresolved D. This CDR3 spans 14 amino acids. V lost 1 base to trimming and J lost 8 bases, with 17 bases between them. Looked up from germline, CDR1 is GTSNPN and CDR2 is SVGIG (reference sequence). DNA for the CDR3: TGTGCCTGGAGTGCCCCAAAGCTGCAGCGGGGCTACACCTTC. Its protein product is CAWSAPKLQRGYTF.